This T cell receptor (beta chain) was recorded in a study of T cells after posttransplantation cyclophosphamide. The study's findings and limits: Donor CD8+ memory clones often dominated recipient blood repertoires at later times.

Profiling relied on immunoSEQ multiplex PCR, and the TCRdb table lists in-frame clones only, not all of them. The data hold about 31,000 clones, with about 93% observed a single time. The V gene lost 5 bases and the J gene lost 7 bases, with 12 bases spanning the gap. CDR3 length equals 13 residues. The V gene's germline CDR1 is MDHEN and CDR2 SYDVKM. Cells defined as naive were viable CD3+CD4+ or CD3+CD8+ and CCR7+CD45RA+CD45RO-CD95-CD27+CD28+. The related graft donor's blood sample was taken on the day of bone marrow donation. On this clone: What it binds is not known.

The material sequenced was naive CD4+ T cells sorted from PBMCs. The V gene is TRBV28, the J gene TRBJ2-1; possibly TRBD2 for D (6 bases). The TCR was taken from a woman aged 55-70 years in good health, CMV-negative, and a related stem cell transplant donor. The DNA for the CDR3 is TGTGCCAGCAGTCCGATACGGGGGAATGAGCAGTTCTTC. This translates into CASSPIRGNEQFF.